This T cell receptor beta chain was obtained from a study of early T cells in non-severe SARS-CoV-2 infection. Study-wide points: Comparison of clonotypes with VDJdb favored anti-spike CD8 responses while missing private and CD4 specificities.

This CDR3 is 14 amino acids long. Looked up from germline, CDR1 is WNHNN and CDR2 is SYGVQD (reference sequence). V lost 10 bases and J 8 bases, leaving 23 bases between the germline ends. Tagging with unique molecular identifiers was applied to individual cDNA molecules. TCRdb redid the calling of the 5' RACE reads with MiXCR, one entry per CDR3 protein. The table shows over 50,000 distinct CDR3 sequences, with about a tenth occurring only once. This clonotype was seen a few times. Its target is not known. The sequence was obtained from an adult who was a healthcare worker with PCR-confirmed SARS-CoV-2 infection or an uninfected control (not recorded which). The chain combines TRBV10-1 with TRBJ1-2, with D possibly matching TRBD1 (6 bases). Sample: whole blood. The CDR3 loop is CATTGRGRAFGYTF. CDR3 nucleotide sequence: TGCGCCACCACAGGGCGGGGCCGGGCATTCGGCTACACCTTC.